These 13 T cell receptor beta chains were sequenced from one sample in a study of T cells in Graves' hyperthyroidism and ophthalmopathy. Researchers took RNA transcripts and amplified the TCR beta CDR3 regions from them. A first-round RT-PCR of the TCR CDR3 used the HTBI primer set. TCRdb recomputed calls from the multiplex PCR reads with MiXCR, one row per CDR3 protein. The sample records 300,000 to 450,000 distinct CDR3 sequences, around 20% being singletons. The source material was blood. These receptors all come from a man in his late teens or twenties with Graves' ophthalmopathy.

The sample holds a few counts of this clonotype. V usage is TRBV18 and J usage is TRBJ1-2; D ambiguous. This CDR3 is built from 15 residues. Germline V gene lookup returns CDR1 KGHSH and CDR2 LQKENI. V was trimmed by 3 bases and J by 0 bases, leaving 11 bases between them. CDR3 amino acids: CASSPSTETNYGYTF. The CDR3 nucleotides are TGTGCCAGCTCACCCTCCACGGAGACTAACTATGGCTACACCTTC.

Many counts were recorded for this clonotype. The V call is TRBV6-4, the J call TRBJ2-2, with D unclear. Per germline, CDR1 MRHNA and CDR2 SNTAGT. V was trimmed by 0 bases and J by 5 bases, leaving 4 bases between them. This CDR3 contains 13 residues. Here the CDR3 reads CASSDSETGELFF. Here the CDR3 DNA reads TGTGCCAGCAGTGACTCTGAGACCGGGGAGCTGTTTTTT.

This clonotype was picked up many times. This chain joins TRBV5-1 and TRBJ1-1; D gene unclear. The CDR3 totals 14 residues. The V gene lost 5 bases and the J gene lost 1 base, with 12 bases spanning the gap. Germline V gives CDR1 SGHRS, CDR2 YFSETQ. DNA for the CDR3: TGCGCCAGCAGGGACGGGGTTTCGAACACTGAAGCTTTCTTT. Its protein product is CASRDGVSNTEAFF.

This clonotype was counted ten times or more. The chain combines TRBV2 with TRBJ1-1; unclear D gene. Germline-derived CDR1 and CDR2 are SNHLY and FYNNEI. V gave up 1 base and J gave up 5 bases, with 8 bases separating them. The CDR3 is 13 residues long. The CDR3 bases are TGTGCCAGCAGTGAAGGGTCAGTGACTGAAGCTTTCTTT. Translation: CASSEGSVTEAFF.

This clonotype has just one count. CDR3 in DNA: TGTGCCAGCAGTTGTACAGGGTGGACTGAAGCTTTCTTT. The encoded protein is CASSCTGWTEAFF. The V and J genes are TRBV27 and TRBJ1-1, with D possibly matching TRBD1 (6 bases). Germline CDR1 MNHEY, CDR2 SMNVEV (reference sequence). V was trimmed by 4 bases and J by 5 bases, leaving 11 bases between them. The CDR3 has 13 amino acids.

This clonotype was counted a few times. This chain connects TRBV19 to TRBJ1-5; 8 nucleotides agree with TRBD1. The trim removed 5 bases at V and 5 bases at J, leaving 5 bases unmatched. The CDR3 loop spans 14 amino acids. Germline values: CDR1 LNHDA, CDR2 SQIVND (reference sequence). The CDR3 is CASSLQGGDQPQHF. As DNA, the CDR3 is TGTGCCAGTAGTCTACAGGGGGGTGATCAGCCCCAGCATTTT.

In its sample, this clonotype was seen many times. The chain employs TRBV7-2 and TRBJ2-2; 8 bases are a match to TRBD1. Germline V gene lookup returns CDR1 SGHTA and CDR2 FQGNSA. The length of the CDR3 is 14 residues. With 5 bases clipped from V and 7 bases from J, the junction kept 6 bases outside the gene matches. In DNA form, the CDR3 reads TGTGCCAGCAGCCAACAGGGGGTAGGCGGGGAGCTGTTTTTT. This codes for CASSQQGVGGELFF.

In its sample, this clonotype was seen a few times. The rearrangement links TRBV27 to TRBJ2-1; 9 bases fit TRBD2. Germline CDR1 MNHEY, CDR2 SMNVEV (reference sequence). The CDR3 covers 15 residues. After removal of 5 bases from V and 8 bases from J, the junction contained 10 bases not matched to a gene. The CDR3 DNA follows: TGTGCCAGCAGTCCCCAGACTAGCGGAGGCTATGAGCAGTTCTTC. As protein: CASSPQTSGGYEQFF.

The sample holds many counts of this clonotype. The gene calls are TRBV12-5 and TRBJ2-5, with D maybe TRBD1 (6 bases). The CDR3 consists of 14 residues. Germline V gene data show CDR1 as LGHNT and CDR2 as FRNRAP. With 6 bases removed from V and 5 bases from J, the gap between germline ends came to 16 bases. Here the CDR3 reads CASGLYPQGETQYF. As DNA, the CDR3 is TGTGCTAGTGGGTTGTACCCCCAGGGGGAGACCCAGTACTTC.

This clonotype appeared many times. The chain is built from TRBV7-3 and TRBJ1-1; weak D call: TRBD1 (5 bases). From germline, CDR1 is SGHTA and CDR2 FQGTGA. V lost 4 bases, J lost 1 base, and 16 bases lay in between. This CDR3 has 16 residues. In DNA form, the CDR3 reads TGTGCCAGCAGCTCCACGGGACCTAGAGGGAACACTGAAGCTTTCTTT. Its protein is CASSSTGPRGNTEAFF.

This clonotype was seen at least ten times. The CDR3 DNA is TGTGCCAGCAGTTTAGAGGCCGAGGGCGAGCAGTACTTC. Protein sequence: CASSLEAEGEQYF. The chain employs TRBV12-3 or TRBV12-4 and TRBJ2-7; possibly TRBD2 for D (5 bases). The CDR3 is 13 amino acids. V lost 1 base, J lost 6 bases, and 10 bases lay in between.

In regard to this clonotype: This may be a read error, as it is one base from a much larger clone. The genes are TRBV3-1 and TRBJ2-7, with TRBD1 identical over 8 bases. Losses at the gene ends were 1 base for V and 6 bases for J; bases not matched to a gene: 5. This CDR3 contains 14 residues. CDR1 and CDR2 from the germline V gene are LGHDT and YNNKEL (reference sequence). The CDR3 DNA reads TGTGCCAGCAGCCAAGGCAGGGGGCTCATCGAGCAGTACTTC. The encoded protein is CASSQGRGLIEQYF.

The rearrangement links TRBV6-1 to TRBJ2-5, with TRBD2 matching 8 bases. CDR1 MNHNS and CDR2 SASEGT come from the germline V gene. This CDR3 comprises 13 residues. V dropped 7 bases and J dropped 5; count of bases not matched to a gene: 6. CDR3 residues: CASIPSGRETQYF. The CDR3 bases are TGTGCCAGCATCCCTAGCGGGCGGGAGACCCAGTACTTC.